The 10 T cell receptor beta chains presented below share a single source sample, sequenced in a study of blood T cell repertoires in COVID-19. The table came from immunoSEQ multiplex PCR; TCRdb's copy has only in-frame clones and leaves some out. The sample includes a few hundred thousand clones, around 83% of them seen just once. The sample taken for sequencing was peripheral blood. All receptors derive from a man aged 45 to 65 with active or convalescent COVID-19.

This rearrangement joins TRBV13 to TRBJ2-5; a possible D gene is TRBD1 (6 bases). The V gene's germline CDR1 is PRHDT and CDR2 FYEKMQ (reference sequence). V lost 5 bases and J 2 bases, leaving 15 bases between the germline ends. The CDR3 spans 15 residues. CDR3 amino acids: CASSPRQVGQETQYF. The CDR3 nucleotides read TGTGCCAGCAGCCCCAGACAGGTCGGACAAGAGACCCAGTACTTC.

This clone has just one count. The chain uses TRBV2 and TRBJ1-5, with a tentative D call TRBD1 (5 bases). Trimming took off 6 bases at V and 7 bases at J, with 10 bases between the two ends. This CDR3 region has 12 residues. Per germline, CDR1 SNHLY and CDR2 FYNNEI. CDR3 protein: CASRAGGQPQHF. The CDR3 DNA is TGTGCCAGCAGAGCGGGGGGGCAGCCCCAGCATTTT. Full variable domain (rest looked up from reference TRBV2 and TRBJ1-5): EPEVTQTPSHQVTQMGQEVILRCVPISNHLYFYWYRQILGQKVEFLVSFYNNEISEKSEIFDDQFSVERPDGSNFTLKIRSTKLEDSAMYFCASRAGGQPQHFGDGTRLSIL.

The V and J genes are TRBV12-3 or TRBV12-4 and TRBJ2-5; D remains unclear. Trimming removed 6 bases at V and 6 bases at J, with 8 bases between. The CDR3 covers 11 residues. The CDR3 loop reads CASRAQQTQYF. CDR3 nucleotide sequence: TGTGCCAGCAGGGCACAGCAGACCCAGTACTTC.

The chain employs TRBV23-1 and TRBJ2-2; D is undetermined. TRBV23-1 carries the ORF label, with uncertain function. CDR3 size: 15 residues. V was trimmed by 0 bases and J by 3 bases, leaving 8 bases between them. Here the CDR3 DNA reads TGCGCCAGCAGTCAATCCGAAACGGACACCGGGGAGCTGTTTTTT. This gives the protein CASSQSETDTGELFF.

This rearrangement joins TRBV9 to TRBJ2-7; a possible D gene is TRBD2 (5 bases). The CDR3 extends over 16 amino acids. V lost 0 bases to trimming and J lost 6 bases, with 19 bases between them. Germline-derived CDR1 and CDR2 are SGDLS and YYNGEE. The CDR3 protein is CASSVGGAGGTFEQYF. CDR3 DNA: TGTGCCAGCAGCGTAGGCGGCGCGGGCGGTACGTTCGAGCAGTACTTC.

CDR3 loop: CASSQGRGEHGYTF. The CDR3 nucleotides read TGTGCCAGCAGCCAAGGCAGGGGAGAGCATGGCTACACCTTC. The chain is built from TRBV3-1 (or the pseudogene TRBV3-2) and TRBJ1-2, with D maybe TRBD1 (6 bases). The germline V and J ends were trimmed by 1 base and 6 bases, with 12 bases remaining between them. Germline V lookup: CDR1 LGHDT, CDR2 YNNKEL (reference sequence). The CDR3 contains 14 residues.

The V and J genes are TRBV4-2 and TRBJ2-3; 8 bases map to TRBD2. The CDR3 extends over 17 amino acids. CDR1 is LGHNA and CDR2 is YNFKEQ in the germline V gene. V shed 0 bases, J shed 3 bases, and the junction held 8 bases outside the gene matches. For the CDR3, the DNA is TGTGCCAGCAGCCAAGATAGGGGACTAGGTCCGACAGATACGCAGTATTTT. It translates to CASSQDRGLGPTDTQYF.

J is TRBJ1-6 and V is TRBV3-1 (or the pseudogene TRBV3-2); no firm D call. The V end was cut by 6 bases, the J end by 9 bases, with 15 bases between. Germline values: CDR1 LGHDT, CDR2 YNNKEL (reference sequence). The CDR3 is 14 amino acids. CDR3 sequence: CASRPSEGSSPLHF. The CDR3 DNA reads as TGTGCCAGCAGACCTTCGGAAGGGAGTTCACCCCTCCACTTT.

The J gene is TRBJ2-3, the V gene TRBV7-8; TRBD1 aligns across 9 bases. The germline V gene encodes CDR1 SGHVS and CDR2 FQNEAQ. Trimming at V came to 8 bases and at J to 3 bases, leaving 9 bases not matched to a gene. This CDR3 region has 15 residues. The CDR3 sequence: CASSDPGQGTDTQYF. As DNA, the CDR3 is TGTGCCAGCTCCGACCCGGGACAGGGAACAGATACGCAGTATTTT.

This clone is a singleton in its sample. The chain links TRBV24-1 to TRBJ2-3, with D possibly matching TRBD1 (6 bases). CDR1 is KGHDR and CDR2 is SFDVKD in the germline V gene. The CDR3 runs to 15 residues. The V end lost 5 bases, the J end lost 3 bases, and 14 bases lay between the germline ends. The CDR3 is CATSAGAADTDTQYF. CDR3 DNA sequence: TGTGCCACCAGTGCAGGGGCAGCCGATACAGATACGCAGTATTTT.